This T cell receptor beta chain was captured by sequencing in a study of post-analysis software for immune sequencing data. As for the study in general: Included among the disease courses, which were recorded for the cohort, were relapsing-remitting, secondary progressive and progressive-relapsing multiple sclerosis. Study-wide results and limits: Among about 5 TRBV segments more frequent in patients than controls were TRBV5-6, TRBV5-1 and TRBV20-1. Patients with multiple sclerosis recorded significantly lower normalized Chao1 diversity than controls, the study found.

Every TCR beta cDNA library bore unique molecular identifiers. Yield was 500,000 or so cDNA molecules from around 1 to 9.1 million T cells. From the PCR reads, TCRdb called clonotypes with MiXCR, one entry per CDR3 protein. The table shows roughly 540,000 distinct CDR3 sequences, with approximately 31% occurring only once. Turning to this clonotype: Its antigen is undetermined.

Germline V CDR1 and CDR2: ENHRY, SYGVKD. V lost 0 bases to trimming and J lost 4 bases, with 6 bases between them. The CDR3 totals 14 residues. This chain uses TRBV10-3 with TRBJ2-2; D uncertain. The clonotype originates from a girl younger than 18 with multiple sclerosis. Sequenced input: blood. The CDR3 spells CAISESQSTGELFF. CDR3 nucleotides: TGTGCCATCAGTGAGTCGCAGAGCACCGGGGAGCTGTTTTTT.